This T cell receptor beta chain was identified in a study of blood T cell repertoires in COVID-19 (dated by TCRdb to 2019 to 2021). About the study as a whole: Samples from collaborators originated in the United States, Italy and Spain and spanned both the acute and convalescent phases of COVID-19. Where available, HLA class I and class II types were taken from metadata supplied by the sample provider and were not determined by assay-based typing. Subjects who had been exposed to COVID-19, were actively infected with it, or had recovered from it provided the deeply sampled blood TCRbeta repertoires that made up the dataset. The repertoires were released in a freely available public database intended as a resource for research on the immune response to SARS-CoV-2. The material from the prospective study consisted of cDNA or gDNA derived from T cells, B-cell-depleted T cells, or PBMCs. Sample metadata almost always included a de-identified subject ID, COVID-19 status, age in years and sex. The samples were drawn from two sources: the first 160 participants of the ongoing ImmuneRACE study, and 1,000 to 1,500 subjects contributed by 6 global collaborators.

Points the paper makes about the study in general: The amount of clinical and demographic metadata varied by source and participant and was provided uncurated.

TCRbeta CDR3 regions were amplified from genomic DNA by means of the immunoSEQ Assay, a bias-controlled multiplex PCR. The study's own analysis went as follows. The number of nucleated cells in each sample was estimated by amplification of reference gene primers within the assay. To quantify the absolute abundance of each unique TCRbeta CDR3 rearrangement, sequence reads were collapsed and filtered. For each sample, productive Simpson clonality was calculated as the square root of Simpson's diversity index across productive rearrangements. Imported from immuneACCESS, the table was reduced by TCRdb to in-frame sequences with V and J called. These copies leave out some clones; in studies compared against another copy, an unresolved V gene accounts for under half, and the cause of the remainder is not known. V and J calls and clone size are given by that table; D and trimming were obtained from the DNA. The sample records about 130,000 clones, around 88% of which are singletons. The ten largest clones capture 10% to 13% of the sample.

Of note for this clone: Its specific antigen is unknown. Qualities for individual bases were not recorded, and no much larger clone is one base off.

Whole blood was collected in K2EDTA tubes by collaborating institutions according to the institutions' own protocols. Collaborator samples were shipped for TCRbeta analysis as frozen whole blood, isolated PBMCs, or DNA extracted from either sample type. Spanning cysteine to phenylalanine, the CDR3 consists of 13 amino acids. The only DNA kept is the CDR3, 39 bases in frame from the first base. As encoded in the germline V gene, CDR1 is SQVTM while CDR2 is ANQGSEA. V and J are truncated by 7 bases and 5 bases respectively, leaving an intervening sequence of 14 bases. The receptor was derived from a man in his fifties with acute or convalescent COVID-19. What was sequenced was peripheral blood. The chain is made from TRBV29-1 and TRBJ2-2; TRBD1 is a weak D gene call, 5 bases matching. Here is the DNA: TGCAGCGCCAGGGCGCGGCCGACCGGGGAGCTGTTTTTT. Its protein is CSARARPTGELFF.